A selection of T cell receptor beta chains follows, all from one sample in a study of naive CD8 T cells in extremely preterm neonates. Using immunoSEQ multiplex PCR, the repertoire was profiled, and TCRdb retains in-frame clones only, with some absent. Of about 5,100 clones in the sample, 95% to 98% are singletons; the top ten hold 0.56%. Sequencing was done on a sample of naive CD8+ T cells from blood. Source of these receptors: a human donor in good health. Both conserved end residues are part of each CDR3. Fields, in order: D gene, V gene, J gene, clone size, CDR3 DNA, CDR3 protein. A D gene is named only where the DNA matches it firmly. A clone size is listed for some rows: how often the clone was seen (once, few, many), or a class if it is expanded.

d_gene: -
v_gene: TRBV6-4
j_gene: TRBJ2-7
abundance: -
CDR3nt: TGTGCCAGCAGTGACTCAGTAGGGGACGAGCAGTACTTC
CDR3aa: CASSDSVGDEQYF

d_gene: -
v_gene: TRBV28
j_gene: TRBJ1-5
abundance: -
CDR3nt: TGTGCCAGCAGTTTATCCCCAGGGAAAAGCGTCCAGCATTTT
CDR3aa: CASSLSPGKSVQHF

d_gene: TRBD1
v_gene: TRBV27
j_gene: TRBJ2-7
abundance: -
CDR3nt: TGTGCCAGCAGTCATGACAGGGCTCTCTCCTACGAGCAGTACTTC
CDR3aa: CASSHDRALSYEQYF

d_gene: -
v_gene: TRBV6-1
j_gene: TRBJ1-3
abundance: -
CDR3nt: TGTGCCAGCAGTGAAGTACAGGCTGGAAACACCATATATTTT
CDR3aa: CASSEVQAGNTIYF

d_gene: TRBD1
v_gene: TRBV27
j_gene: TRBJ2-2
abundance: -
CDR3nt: TGTGCCAGCAGTACCACTCGGGACAGGGGCCGCACCGGGGAGCTGTTTTTT
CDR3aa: CASSTTRDRGRTGELFF

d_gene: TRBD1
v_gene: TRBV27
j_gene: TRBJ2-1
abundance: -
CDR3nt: TGTGCCAGCAGTTTCTCCGGGACAGGCTACAATGAGCAGTTCTTC
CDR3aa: CASSFSGTGYNEQFF

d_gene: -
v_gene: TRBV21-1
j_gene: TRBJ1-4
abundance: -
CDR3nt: TGTGCCAGCAGCAAAAATTCGAGACAGGGGGACATATTTGAAAAACTGTTTTTT
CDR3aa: CASSKNSRQGDIFEKLFF

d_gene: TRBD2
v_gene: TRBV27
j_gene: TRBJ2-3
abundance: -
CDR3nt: TGTGCCAGCAGGTGGGCGGGAGTACCGGCAGATACGCAGTATTTT
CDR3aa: CASRWAGVPADTQYF

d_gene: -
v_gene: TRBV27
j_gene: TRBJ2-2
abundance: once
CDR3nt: TGTGCCAGCAGTTTAGGGGGCCCCGGGGAGCTGTTTTTT
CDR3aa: CASSLGGPGELFF

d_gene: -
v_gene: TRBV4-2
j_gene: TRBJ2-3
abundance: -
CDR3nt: TGTGCCAGCAGCCAAGGGCGCCTAGGTGAGCAGTATTTT
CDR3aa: CASSQGRLGEQYF

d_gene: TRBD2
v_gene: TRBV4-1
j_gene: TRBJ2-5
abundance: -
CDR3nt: TGCGCCAGCAGCCAAGGGGGTAGCGGGAGCGGTGAGACCCAGTACTTC
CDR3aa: CASSQGGSGSGETQYF

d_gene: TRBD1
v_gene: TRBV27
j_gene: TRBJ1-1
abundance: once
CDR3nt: TGTGCCAGCAGTTTATCTCACAGGGGGTCTACTGAAGCTTTCTTT
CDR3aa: CASSLSHRGSTEAFF